The clone carrying this T cell receptor (beta chain) was detected only once. This entry belongs to a study of shared clonotypes between healthy human individuals. Data came from immunoSEQ multiplex PCR; TCRdb stores just in-frame clones and leaves some out. The sample carries approximately 2,000,000 clones, around 90% recorded once. The TCR comes from a man aged 18-30 years in good health. Some clones in this sample may be carry-over from other donors' samples. Input material: naive CD4+ T cells from PBMCs. The subset: CD45RA+ positively selected.

The CDR3, as DNA: TGTGCCAGCAGCCTTAGGGGACTAGCGGGAGGGGTCTCCTACGAGCAGTACTTC. This codes for CASSLRGLAGGVSYEQYF. The chain has TRBV5-4 and TRBJ2-7; 16 bases match TRBD2. Germline assignment: CDR1 SGHNT and CDR2 YYREEE (reference sequence). This CDR3 spans 18 amino acids. V gave up 4 bases and J gave up 0 bases; unmatched junction bases: 7.